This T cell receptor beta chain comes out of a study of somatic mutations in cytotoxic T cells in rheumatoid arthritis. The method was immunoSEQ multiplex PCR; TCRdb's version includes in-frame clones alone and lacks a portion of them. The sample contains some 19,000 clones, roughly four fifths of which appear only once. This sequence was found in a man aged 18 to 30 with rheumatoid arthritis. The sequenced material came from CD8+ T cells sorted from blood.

The CDR3 coding sequence is TGTGCCAGCAGCGTTCCAGGGGATGACACCGGGGAGCTGTTTTTT. Translated: CASSVPGDDTGELFF. The chain links TRBV9 to TRBJ2-2; D might be TRBD1 (6 bases). Germline CDR1 and CDR2: SGDLS and YYNGEE. Trimming cost V 2 bases and J 3 bases, with 11 bases left between them. CDR3 size: 15 residues.